This T cell receptor (beta chain) was profiled in a study of CXCR3-negative and CXCR3-positive naive CD8 T cells. Background on the study: Roughly 130 million TRB reads in total, about 1.5 +/- 0.3 million per library. Study results and limitations: Naive cells with CXCR3 showed TRB CDR3s that were more hydrophobic than those in CXCR3-negative naive cells. Memory cells diverged, while naive CXCR3-positive and CXCR3-negative cells had similar TRBV-TRBJ usage. Memory CD8+ cells showed much lower diversity, while both naive subsets displayed comparably high diversity.

Through 5' RACE with UMI labels, the TRB cDNA libraries were prepared. TCRdb reprocessed the 5' RACE reads and keeps a single row for each CDR3 protein, giving no DNA. Here the sample table reports approximately 140,000 distinct CDR3 sequences. As regards this clonotype: Its antigen is unknown.

The receptor was derived from a human donor in good health. Some clones in this sample may be carry-over from other donors' samples. Material for sequencing was naive CXCR3+ CD8+ T cells from blood. Subset: CD45RO-CCR7+CD27+CD95- naive CD8+ T cells expressing CXCR3 (TNR3+).

CDR3 sequence: CASSPLVANYGYTF. The chain uses TRBV4-3 and TRBJ1-2. This CDR3 has 14 amino acids. CDR1 is LGHNA, CDR2 YSLEER, per germline.